The TCR beta chain under discussion was sequenced for a study of early stage breast cancer tumors. Study overall: Invasive lobular carcinomas made up four of 12 ER+/PR+/HER2- tumors.

Regarding this clone: The junction departs from germline at one end; a sequencing error may be responsible.

Assay: immunoSEQ multiplex PCR; the TCRdb copy retains only in-frame clones and omits some. The profile shows under 20,000 clones, around 83% of them singletons. Germline lookup yields CDR1 MDHEN and CDR2 SYDVKM. The CDR3 loop spans 13 amino acids. The clonotype was recovered from a person aged 65-85 years with breast cancer. The chain is built from TRBV28 and TRBJ2-7, with TRBD2 matching 9 bases. The sequenced sample consisted of blood. DNA for the CDR3: TGTGCCAGCGTAAGCGGGGGGCTCCCTGGTTTGAACTTC. As protein: CASVSGGLPGLNF.